Listed here is a single T cell receptor (beta chain). Its antigen remains unknown. The assay was immunoSEQ multiplex PCR, and TCRdb's table has in-frame clones only and misses some. The table shows tens of thousands of clones, with roughly 90% occurring only once. The data were obtained in a study of graft-versus-host responses after intestinal transplantation. Study-level background: Multivisceral, liver-intestinal, or isolated intestinal grafts were transplanted into recipients. Study findings and constraints: Investigators detected GvH clones in recipient marrow, with some emerging earlier in ileum or blood. The highest levels of circulating GvH clones went along with early declines in HvG clones after transplant.

This specimen was unstimulated CD8+ T cells sorted from spleen or lymph node cells, taken before intestinal transplant. The source of this sequence is a human donor who received an intestinal transplant.

The CDR3 loop is CASSPTDRDWYEKLFF. The CDR3 region has the DNA TGTGCCAGCAGCCCCACGGACAGAGACTGGTATGAAAAACTGTTTTTT. J is TRBJ1-4 and V is TRBV5-5; weak D call: TRBD1 (6 bases). CDR1 and CDR2 from the germline V gene are SGHKS and YYEKEE (reference sequence). The CDR3 has 16 amino acids. V was pared by 4 bases and J by 6 bases, with 19 bases between.